The present TCR beta chain was sequenced within a study of regulatory T cells in long-lasting Graves disease. Sample time point: newly diagnosed GD, antithyroid drugs for less than 3 months. PBMC RNA was the source of the TCR library. This clonotype was seen many times. The germline V and J ends were trimmed by 3 bases and 0 bases, with 9 bases remaining between them. The V gene's germline CDR1 is KGHSH and CDR2 LQKENI. The CDR3 covers 15 residues. Combining iRepertoire HTBI primers with Arm-PCR of CDR3 regions, the authors built TCR beta libraries. TCRdb redid the calling of the multiplex PCR reads with MiXCR, one entry per CDR3 protein. The table lists approximately 440,000 distinct CDR3 sequences, about a sixth of them singletons. The sample was also linked to a second study, of T cells in Graves' hyperthyroidism and ophthalmopathy.

The J gene is TRBJ2-1, the V gene TRBV18; D possibly corresponds to TRBD1 (5 bases). The TCR sequence derives from a man between 40 and 49 years old with Graves disease. The input for sequencing was peripheral blood mononuclear cells (PBMCs), taken at new diagnosis, from a patient treated with antithyroid drugs. In nucleotides, the CDR3 is TGTGCCAGCTCACCTAGCAGGGCCTCCTACAATGAGCAGTTCTTC. It encodes CASSPSRASYNEQFF.